This passage covers 16 T cell receptor beta chains from one sample sequenced in a study of blood T cell repertoires in COVID-19. Using immunoSEQ multiplex PCR, the repertoire was profiled, and TCRdb retains in-frame clones only, with some absent. The sample records fewer than 200,000 clones, about 85% being singletons. The sample taken for sequencing was peripheral blood. These receptors were obtained from a man in his 60s who had recovered from COVID-19.

The genes are TRBV10-3 and TRBJ1-3; a possible D gene is TRBD1 (5 bases). The length of the CDR3 is 15 residues. The V gene lost 3 bases and the J gene lost 0 bases, with 9 bases spanning the gap. From germline, CDR1 is ENHRY and CDR2 SYGVKD. CDR3 coding DNA: TGTGCCATCAGTGACCAGGGCACCTCTGGAAACACCATATATTTT. It codes for CAISDQGTSGNTIYF.

This rearrangement joins TRBV5-4 to TRBJ2-3; possible D gene TRBD2, 5 bases. Trimming removed 6 bases at V and 0 bases at J, with 8 bases between. CDR1 is SGHNT and CDR2 is YYREEE in the germline V gene (reference sequence). The CDR3 length is 13 residues. CDR3 nucleotides: TGTGCCAGCACGGGCGGGAGCACAGATACGCAGTATTTT. Protein sequence: CASTGGSTDTQYF.

The J gene is TRBJ2-2, the V gene TRBV19; D is possibly TRBD1 (5 bases). Trimming stripped 5 bases from V and 6 bases from J, with 16 bases between. This CDR3 is 15 amino acids long. Germline V gene sequence: CDR1 LNHDA, CDR2 SQIVND (reference sequence). For the CDR3, the DNA is TGTGCCAGTAGTGCCCTAACAGGTTATGCCGGGGAGCTGTTTTTT. Translated: CASSALTGYAGELFF.

The chain has TRBV11-2 and TRBJ2-2; a possible D gene is TRBD1 (5 bases). CDR3 length: 17 amino acids. Looked up from germline, CDR1 is SGHAT and CDR2 is FQNNGV. The V gene lost 2 bases and the J gene lost 0 bases, with 13 bases spanning the gap. In nucleotides, the CDR3 is TGTGCCAGCAGCTTAAGAAGGGGCTGGGCGAACACCGGGGAGCTGTTTTTT. Residues: CASSLRRGWANTGELFF.

This clone is a singleton in its sample. V and J are TRBV19 and TRBJ2-3; D unresolved. The CDR3 is 11 amino acids. Germline V gene sequence: CDR1 LNHDA, CDR2 SQIVND (reference sequence). The ends were cut back, 2 bases at V and 7 bases at J, with 4 bases in the middle. CDR3 coding DNA: TGTGCCAGTAGTATATTAAATACGCAGTATTTT. This translates into CASSILNTQYF.

Details on this clone: The junction departs from the called germline gene at one end, perhaps through a read error. This chain joins TRBV7-7 and TRBJ2-5, with 13 bases fitting TRBD2. Germline CDR1 is SSHAT and CDR2 is FNYEAQ (reference sequence). CDR3 length: 16 amino acids. The CDR3 spells CASSSMGLAGQETQYF. Written as DNA, the CDR3 is TGTGCTAGCAGCTCCATGGGACTAGCGGGGCAAGAGACCCAGTACTTC.

This chain connects TRBV5-4 to TRBJ2-2, with no clear D. Germline V gene sequence: CDR1 SGHNT, CDR2 YYREEE (reference sequence). The V end was cut by 7 bases, the J end by 2 bases, with 18 bases between. This CDR3 is 16 amino acids long. CDR3 nucleotide sequence: TGTGCCAGCCCCCCCGCGCAGGAAGATAACACCGGGGAGCTGTTTTTT. Translation gives CASPPAQEDNTGELFF. Together with reference TRBV5-4 and TRBJ2-2, the CDR3 gives the full variable domain: ETGVTQSPTHLIKTRGQQVTLRCSSQSGHNTVSWYQQALGQGPQFIFQYYREEENGRGNFPPRFSGLQFPNYSSELNVNALELDDSALYLCASPPAQEDNTGELFFGEGSRLTVL.

The genes are TRBV20-1 and TRBJ1-4; D is perhaps TRBD1 (5 bases). CDR3 size: 14 residues. Between the trimmed V and J ends, which lost 3 bases and 4 bases, there was a span of 12 bases. Germline V gene data show CDR1 as DFQATT and CDR2 as SNEGSKA (reference sequence). The CDR3 spells CSASATAINEKLFF. For the CDR3, the DNA is TGCAGTGCTAGTGCGACAGCCATTAATGAAAAACTGTTTTTT.

This clone was found once. The chain carries TRBV10-2 and TRBJ2-1, with D possibly being TRBD1 (6 bases). CDR3 size: 16 residues. V was shortened by 4 bases and J by 0 bases, with 13 bases between the two germline ends. Germline V lookup: CDR1 WSHSY, CDR2 SAAADI. As DNA, the CDR3 is TGCGCCAGCAGTGGGGGGCCTTTGTACTCCTACAATGAGCAGTTCTTC. Its translation is CASSGGPLYSYNEQFF.

The genes are TRBV30 and TRBJ1-3; D possibly corresponds to TRBD1 (5 bases). V lost 3 bases and J 5 bases, leaving 14 bases between the germline ends. The germline gives CDR1 GTSNPN, CDR2 SVGIG (reference sequence). The CDR3 length is 14 residues. The CDR3 nucleotides read TGTGCCTGGAGGACCCGGGGGGATAGAAACACCATATATTTT. Translating gives CAWRTRGDRNTIYF. Complete variable domain (other parts from reference TRBV30 and TRBJ1-3): SQTIHQWPATLVQPVGSPLSLECTVEGTSNPNLYWYRQAAGRGLQLLFYSVGIGQISSEVPQNLSASRPQDRQFILSSKKLLLSDSGFYLCAWRTRGDRNTIYFGEGSWLTVV.

The genes are TRBV7-3 and TRBJ2-2, with D possibly TRBD1 on 7 matching bases. The CDR3 spans 17 residues. The germline V gene has CDR1 SGHTA and CDR2 FQGTGA. V dropped 5 bases and J dropped 4 bases, with 20 bases sitting between them. The CDR3 coding sequence is TGTGCCAGCAGCCAGGATGGAGGGGGCGCGGGCACCGGGGAGCTGTTTTTT. This gives the protein CASSQDGGGAGTGELFF.

J is TRBJ2-1 and V is TRBV5-6, with D unresolved. V was pared by 1 base and J by 8 bases, with 13 bases between. The CDR3 is 14 amino acids. Germline V gene sequence: CDR1 SGHDT, CDR2 YYEEEE. The DNA for the CDR3 is TGTGCCAGCAGCTTGCGTGAAGGTGCGGATGAGCAGTTCTTC. Protein sequence: CASSLREGADEQFF.

The chain combines TRBV6-5 with TRBJ1-2; 7 nucleotides match TRBD1. The germline V gene has CDR1 MNHEY and CDR2 SVGAGI. Trimming removed 6 bases from V and 6 bases from J; junction bases left unmatched: 13. The CDR3 extends over 15 amino acids. The CDR3 sequence: CASRIPGQRTDGYTF. CDR3 coding DNA: TGTGCCAGCAGGATTCCGGGACAGCGGACCGATGGCTACACCTTC.

The rearrangement joins TRBV7-9 to TRBJ1-6, with D maybe TRBD1 (5 bases). V was pared by 3 bases and J by 10 bases, with 13 bases between. The CDR3 contains 14 residues. Germline assignment: CDR1 SEHNR and CDR2 FQNEAQ (reference sequence). CDR3 DNA: TGTGCCAGCAGCTTTCTGACCGACAGCTCACCCCTCCACTTT. This encodes CASSFLTDSSPLHF.

This clone appeared a few times. This rearrangement joins TRBV29-1 to TRBJ1-2; D may be TRBD1 (6 bases). The V and J ends lost 6 bases and 4 bases respectively, with 15 bases between them. Germline CDR1 and CDR2: SQVTM and ANQGSEA. This CDR3 spans 13 amino acids. CDR3 residues: CSVNRVSGYGYTF. The DNA for the CDR3 is TGCAGCGTGAACAGGGTCTCGGGCTATGGCTACACCTTC.

Only a few counts were recorded for this clone. V is TRBV11-3 and J is TRBJ1-5, with D possibly being TRBD1 (6 bases). This CDR3 region has 14 residues. Between the trimmed V and J ends, which lost 6 bases and 1 base, there was a span of 10 bases. Germline-derived CDR1 and CDR2 are SGHNT and YENEEA. CDR3 nucleotide sequence: TGTGCCAGCAGTCTTAGGGGGAGCAATCAGCCCCAGCATTTT. The encoded protein is CASSLRGSNQPQHF.